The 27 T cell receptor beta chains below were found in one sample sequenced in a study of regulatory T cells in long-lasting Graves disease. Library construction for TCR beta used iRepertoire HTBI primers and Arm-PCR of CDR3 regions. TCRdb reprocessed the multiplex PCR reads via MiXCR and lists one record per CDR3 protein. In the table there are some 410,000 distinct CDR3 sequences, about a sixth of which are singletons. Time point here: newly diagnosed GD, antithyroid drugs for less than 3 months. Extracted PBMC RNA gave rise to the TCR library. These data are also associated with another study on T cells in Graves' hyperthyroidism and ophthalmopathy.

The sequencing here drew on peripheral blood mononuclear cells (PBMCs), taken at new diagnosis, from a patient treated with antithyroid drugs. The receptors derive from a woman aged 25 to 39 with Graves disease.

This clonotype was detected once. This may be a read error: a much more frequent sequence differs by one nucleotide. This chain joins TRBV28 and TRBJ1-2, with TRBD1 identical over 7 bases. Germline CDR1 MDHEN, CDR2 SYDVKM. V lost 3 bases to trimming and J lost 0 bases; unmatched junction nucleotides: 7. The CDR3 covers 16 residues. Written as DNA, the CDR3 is TGTGCCAGCAGTTTCCAGGACAGGCCACCTAACTATGGCTACACCTTC. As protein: CASSFQDRPPNYGYTF.

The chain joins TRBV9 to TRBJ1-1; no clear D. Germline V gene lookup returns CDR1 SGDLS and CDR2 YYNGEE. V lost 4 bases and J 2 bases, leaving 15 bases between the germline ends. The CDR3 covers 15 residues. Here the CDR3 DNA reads TGTGCCAGCAGCCCCCGGGGTGGATTTAACACTGAAGCTTTCTTT. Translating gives CASSPRGGFNTEAFF.

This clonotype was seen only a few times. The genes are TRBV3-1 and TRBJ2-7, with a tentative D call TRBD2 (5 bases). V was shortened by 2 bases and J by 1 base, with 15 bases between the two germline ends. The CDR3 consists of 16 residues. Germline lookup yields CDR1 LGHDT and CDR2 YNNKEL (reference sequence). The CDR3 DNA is TGTGCCAGCAGCCAATTGTTTCGAGAGGGTTCCTACGAGCAGTACTTC. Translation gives CASSQLFREGSYEQYF.

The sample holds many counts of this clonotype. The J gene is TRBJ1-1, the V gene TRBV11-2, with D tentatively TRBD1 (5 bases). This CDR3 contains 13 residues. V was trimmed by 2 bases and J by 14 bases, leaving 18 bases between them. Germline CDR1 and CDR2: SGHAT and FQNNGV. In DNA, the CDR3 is TGTGCCAGCAGCTTACTTACGCCGCATCGGGGGTTCTTT. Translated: CASSLLTPHRGFF.

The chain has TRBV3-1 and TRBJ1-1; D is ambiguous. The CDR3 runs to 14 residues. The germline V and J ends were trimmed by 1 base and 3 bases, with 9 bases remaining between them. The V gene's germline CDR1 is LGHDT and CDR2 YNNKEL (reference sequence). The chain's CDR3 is CASSQVAGYTEAFF. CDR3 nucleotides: TGTGCCAGCAGCCAAGTGGCAGGATACACTGAAGCTTTCTTT.

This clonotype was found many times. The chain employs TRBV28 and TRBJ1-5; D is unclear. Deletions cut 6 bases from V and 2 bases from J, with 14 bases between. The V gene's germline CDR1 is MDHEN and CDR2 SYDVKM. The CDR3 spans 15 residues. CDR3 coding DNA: TGTGCCAGCAGCTTGCGTGGGGTGGGCAATCAGCCCCAGCATTTT. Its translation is CASSLRGVGNQPQHF.

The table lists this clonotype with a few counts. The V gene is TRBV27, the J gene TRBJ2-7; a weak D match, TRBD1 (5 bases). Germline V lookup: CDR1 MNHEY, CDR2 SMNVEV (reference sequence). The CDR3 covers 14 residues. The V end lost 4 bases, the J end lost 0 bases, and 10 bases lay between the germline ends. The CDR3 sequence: CASSWTRSSYEQYF. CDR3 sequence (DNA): TGTGCCAGCAGTTGGACACGAAGCTCCTACGAGCAGTACTTC.

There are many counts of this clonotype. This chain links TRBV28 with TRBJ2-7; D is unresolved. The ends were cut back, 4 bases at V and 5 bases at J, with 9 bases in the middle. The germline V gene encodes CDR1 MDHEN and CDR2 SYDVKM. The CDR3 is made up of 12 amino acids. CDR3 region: CASSSIPDEQYF. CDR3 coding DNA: TGTGCCAGCAGTTCGATTCCTGACGAGCAGTACTTC.

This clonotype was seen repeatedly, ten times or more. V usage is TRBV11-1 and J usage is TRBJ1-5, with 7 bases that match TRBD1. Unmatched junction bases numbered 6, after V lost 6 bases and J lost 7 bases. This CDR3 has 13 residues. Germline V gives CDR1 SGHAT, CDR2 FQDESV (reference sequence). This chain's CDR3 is CASSSDRDQPQHF. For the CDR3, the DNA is TGTGCCAGCAGTTCTGACAGGGACCAGCCCCAGCATTTT.

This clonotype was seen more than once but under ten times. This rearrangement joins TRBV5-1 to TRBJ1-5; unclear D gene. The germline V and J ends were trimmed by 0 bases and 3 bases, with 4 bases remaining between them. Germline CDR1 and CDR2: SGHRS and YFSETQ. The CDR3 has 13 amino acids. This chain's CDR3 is CASSLDFNQPQHF. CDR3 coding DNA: TGCGCCAGCAGCTTGGACTTCAATCAGCCCCAGCATTTT.

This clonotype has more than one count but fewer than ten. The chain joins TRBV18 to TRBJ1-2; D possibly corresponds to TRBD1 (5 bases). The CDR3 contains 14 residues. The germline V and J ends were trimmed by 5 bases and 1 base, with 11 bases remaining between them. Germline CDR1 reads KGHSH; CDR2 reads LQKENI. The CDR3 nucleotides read TGTGCCAGCTCATCCGGGACGGATAACTATGGCTACACCTTC. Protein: CASSSGTDNYGYTF.

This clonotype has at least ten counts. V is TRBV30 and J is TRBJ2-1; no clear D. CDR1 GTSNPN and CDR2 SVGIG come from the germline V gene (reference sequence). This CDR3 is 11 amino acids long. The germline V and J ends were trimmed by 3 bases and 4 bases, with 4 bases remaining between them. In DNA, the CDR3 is TGTGCCTGGAGGGGATACAATGAGCAGTTCTTC. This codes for CAWRGYNEQFF.

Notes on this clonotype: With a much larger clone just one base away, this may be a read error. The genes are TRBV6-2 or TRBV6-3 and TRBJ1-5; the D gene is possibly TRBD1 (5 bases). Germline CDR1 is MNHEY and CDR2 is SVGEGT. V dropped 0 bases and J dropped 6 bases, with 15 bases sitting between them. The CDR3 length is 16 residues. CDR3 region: CASSYSTRGTGQPQHF. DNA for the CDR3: TGTGCCAGCAGTTACTCAACGCGGGGAACAGGTCAGCCCCAGCATTTT.

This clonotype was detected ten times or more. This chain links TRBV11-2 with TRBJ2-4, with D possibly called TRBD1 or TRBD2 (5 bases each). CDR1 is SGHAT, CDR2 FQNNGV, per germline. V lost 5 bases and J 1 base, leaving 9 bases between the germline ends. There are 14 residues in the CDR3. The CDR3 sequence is CASSPWGAKNIQYF. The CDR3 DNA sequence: TGTGCCAGCAGCCCCTGGGGGGCCAAAAACATTCAGTACTTC.

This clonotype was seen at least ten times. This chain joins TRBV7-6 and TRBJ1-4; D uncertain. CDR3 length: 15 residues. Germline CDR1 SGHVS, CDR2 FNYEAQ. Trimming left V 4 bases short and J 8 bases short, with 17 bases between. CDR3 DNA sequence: TGTGCCAGCAGCTCAGCCGCAAGGGCGAGCGAAAAACTGTTTTTT. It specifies CASSSAARASEKLFF.

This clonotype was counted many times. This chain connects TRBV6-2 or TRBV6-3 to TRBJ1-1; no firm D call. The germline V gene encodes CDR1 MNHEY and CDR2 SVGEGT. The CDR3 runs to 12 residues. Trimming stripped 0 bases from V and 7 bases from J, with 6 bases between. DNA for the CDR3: TGTGCCAGCAGTTACTCGAGCAGTGAAGCTTTCTTT. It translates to CASSYSSSEAFF.

Here the CDR3 DNA reads TGTGCCAGCAGCCAAGACCCCGGACTAGCGGGAGGCTCCTACAATGAGCAGTTCTTC. Its translation is CASSQDPGLAGGSYNEQFF. This sequence joins TRBV4-2 and TRBJ2-1; 14 bases align to TRBD2. There are 19 residues in the CDR3. Per germline, CDR1 LGHNA and CDR2 YNFKEQ. V lost 0 bases to trimming and J lost 0 bases; unmatched junction nucleotides: 4.

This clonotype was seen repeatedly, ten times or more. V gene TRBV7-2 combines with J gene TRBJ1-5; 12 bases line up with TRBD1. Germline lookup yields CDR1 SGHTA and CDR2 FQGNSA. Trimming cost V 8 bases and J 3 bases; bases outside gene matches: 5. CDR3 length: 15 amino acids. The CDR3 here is CASQGTGGSNQPQHF. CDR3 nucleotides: TGTGCCAGCCAAGGGACAGGGGGCTCCAATCAGCCCCAGCATTTT.

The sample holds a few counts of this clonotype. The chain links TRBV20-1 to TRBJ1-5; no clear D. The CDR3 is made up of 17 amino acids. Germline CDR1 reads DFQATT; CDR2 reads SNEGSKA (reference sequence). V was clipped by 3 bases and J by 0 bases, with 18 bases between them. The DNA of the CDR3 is TGCAGTGCTAGCAGATCTAGCCCACACTATAGCAATCAGCCCCAGCATTTT. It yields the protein CSASRSSPHYSNQPQHF.

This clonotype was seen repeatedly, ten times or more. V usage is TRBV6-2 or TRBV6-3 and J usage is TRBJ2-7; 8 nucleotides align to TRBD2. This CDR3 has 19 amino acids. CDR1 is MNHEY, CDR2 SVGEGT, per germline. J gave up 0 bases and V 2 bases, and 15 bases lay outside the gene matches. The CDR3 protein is CASSYLATSDQLSSYEQYF. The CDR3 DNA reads TGTGCCAGCAGTTACCTCGCGACTAGCGACCAACTGAGCTCCTACGAGCAGTACTTC.

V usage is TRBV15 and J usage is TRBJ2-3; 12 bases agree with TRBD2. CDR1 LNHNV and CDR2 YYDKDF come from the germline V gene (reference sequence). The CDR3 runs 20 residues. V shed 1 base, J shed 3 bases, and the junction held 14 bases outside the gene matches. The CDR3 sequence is CATSRGSSRTSGIKTDTQYF. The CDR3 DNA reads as TGTGCCACCAGCAGAGGATCCTCCAGGACTAGCGGGATTAAGACAGATACGCAGTATTTT.

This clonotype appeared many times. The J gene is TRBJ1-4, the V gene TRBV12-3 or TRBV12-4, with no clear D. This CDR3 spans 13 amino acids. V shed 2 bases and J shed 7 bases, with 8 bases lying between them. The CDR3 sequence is CASSLFELEKLFF. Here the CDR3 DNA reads TGTGCCAGCAGTTTATTCGAACTTGAAAAACTGTTTTTT.

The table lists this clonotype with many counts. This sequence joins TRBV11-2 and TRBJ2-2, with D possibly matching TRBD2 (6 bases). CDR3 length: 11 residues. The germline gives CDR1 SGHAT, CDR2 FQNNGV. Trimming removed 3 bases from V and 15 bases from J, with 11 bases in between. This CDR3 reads CASSFGSSMFF. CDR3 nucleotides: TGTGCCAGCAGCTTCGGGAGTAGTATGTTTTTT.

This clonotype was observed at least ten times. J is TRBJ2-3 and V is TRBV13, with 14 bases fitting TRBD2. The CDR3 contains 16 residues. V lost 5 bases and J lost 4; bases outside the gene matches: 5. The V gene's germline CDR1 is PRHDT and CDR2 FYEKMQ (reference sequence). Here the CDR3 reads CASSREGLAGADTQYF. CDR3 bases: TGTGCCAGCAGCCGAGAGGGACTAGCGGGAGCAGATACGCAGTATTTT.

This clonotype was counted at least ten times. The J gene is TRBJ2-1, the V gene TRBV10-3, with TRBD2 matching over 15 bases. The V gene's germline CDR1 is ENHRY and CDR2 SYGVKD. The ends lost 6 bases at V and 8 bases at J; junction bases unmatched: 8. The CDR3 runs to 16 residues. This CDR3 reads CAISYWTSGRAHEQFF. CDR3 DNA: TGTGCCATCAGCTATTGGACTAGCGGGAGGGCCCATGAGCAGTTCTTC.

The CDR3 protein is CSATRFLAGLYNEQFF. The CDR3 DNA follows: TGCAGTGCCACCAGATTCTTAGCCGGGTTGTACAATGAGCAGTTCTTC. The chain joins TRBV20-1 to TRBJ2-1, with no clear D. Deletions cut 6 bases from V and 4 bases from J, with 22 bases between. Germline V lookup: CDR1 DFQATT, CDR2 SNEGSKA (reference sequence). This CDR3 has 16 amino acids.

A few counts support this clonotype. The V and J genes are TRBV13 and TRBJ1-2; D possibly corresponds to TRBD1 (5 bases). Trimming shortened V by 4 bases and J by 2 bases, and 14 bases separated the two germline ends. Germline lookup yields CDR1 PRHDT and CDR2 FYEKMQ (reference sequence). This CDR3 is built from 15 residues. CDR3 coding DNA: TGTGCCAGCAGCTCAACGGACATCGGAAACTATGGCTACACCTTC. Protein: CASSSTDIGNYGYTF.